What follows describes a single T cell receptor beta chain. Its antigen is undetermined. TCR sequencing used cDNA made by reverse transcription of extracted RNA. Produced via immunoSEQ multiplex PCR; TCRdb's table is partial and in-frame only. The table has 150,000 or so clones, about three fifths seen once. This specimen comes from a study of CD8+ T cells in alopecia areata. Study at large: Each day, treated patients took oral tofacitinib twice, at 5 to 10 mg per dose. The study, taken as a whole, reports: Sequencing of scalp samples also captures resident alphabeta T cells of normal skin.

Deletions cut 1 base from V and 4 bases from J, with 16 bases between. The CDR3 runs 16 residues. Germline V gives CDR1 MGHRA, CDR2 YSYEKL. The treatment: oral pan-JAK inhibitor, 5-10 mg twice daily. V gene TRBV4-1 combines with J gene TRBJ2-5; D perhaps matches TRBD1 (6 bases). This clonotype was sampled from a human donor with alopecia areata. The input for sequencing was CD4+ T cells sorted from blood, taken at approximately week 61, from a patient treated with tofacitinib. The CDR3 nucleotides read TGCGCCAGCAGCCAAGTTGAGGGGGTTGGAAGAGAGACCCAGTACTTC. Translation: CASSQVEGVGRETQYF.